The 25 T cell receptor beta chains in this list originate from one sample, sequenced in a study of shared clonotypes between healthy human individuals. It was CD45RO-negative cells, positively selected for CCR7, that made up naive CD8 cells, with terminally differentiated effector memory CD45RA+ cells excluded. Repertoires were generated with immunoSEQ multiplex PCR, while TCRdb's copy carries only in-frame clones and drops some. The data show some 800,000 clones, with around 93% seen just once and more than 20% held by the top ten. Input material: naive CD8+ T cells sorted from blood. These receptors all come from a man aged 25 to 45 in good health.

The J gene is TRBJ1-2, the V gene TRBV27, with TRBD1 as a possible D gene (5 bases). V gave up 6 bases and J gave up 4 bases, with 9 bases separating them. CDR3 size: 12 residues. Germline-derived CDR1 and CDR2 are MNHEY and SMNVEV (reference sequence). CDR3 amino acids: CASSGDLYGYTF. The CDR3 bases are TGTGCCAGCAGCGGGGACCTCTATGGCTACACCTTC.

The chain combines TRBV7-9 with TRBJ1-1; possible D gene TRBD1, 6 bases. The V end was cut by 6 bases, the J end by 6 bases, with 14 bases between. The CDR3 sequence is 13 residues long. In germline, CDR1 is SEHNR, CDR2 FQNEAQ (reference sequence). CDR3 region: CASRYTGRAEAFF. As DNA, the CDR3 is TGTGCCAGCAGATATACAGGGAGGGCTGAAGCTTTCTTT.

V gene TRBV7-9 combines with J gene TRBJ1-2; 8 bases map to TRBD1. Germline V CDR1 and CDR2: SEHNR, FQNEAQ (reference sequence). V shed 5 bases and J 3 bases; nucleotides not matched to a gene: 5. The CDR3 has 14 residues. CDR3 coding DNA: TGTGCCAGCAGCCCCCCGGGACAGGACTATGGCTACACCTTC. This translates into CASSPPGQDYGYTF.

The V call is TRBV6-5, the J call TRBJ1-1; no clear D gene. Germline loops: CDR1 MNHEY, CDR2 SVGAGI. The CDR3 length is 13 residues. V was pared by 8 bases and J by 1 base, with 11 bases between. This CDR3 reads CASAVSGNTEAFF. The CDR3 region has the DNA TGTGCCAGCGCCGTTTCCGGGAACACTGAAGCTTTCTTT.

V and J are TRBV13 and TRBJ2-7; tentative D call: TRBD2 (5 bases). The CDR3 contains 15 residues. Germline V lookup: CDR1 PRHDT, CDR2 FYEKMQ (reference sequence). The germline V and J ends were trimmed by 5 bases and 3 bases, with 17 bases remaining between them. CDR3 DNA sequence: TGTGCCAGCAGCGTCTGGGGAGAAGGGAACTACGAGCAGTACTTC. It translates to CASSVWGEGNYEQYF.

The chain is built from TRBV27 and TRBJ2-7; D gene unclear. The CDR3 consists of 12 residues. The germline V gene has CDR1 MNHEY and CDR2 SMNVEV (reference sequence). Trimming pared 6 bases from V and 6 bases from J, leaving 12 bases between. This CDR3 reads CASSQRSSEQYF. The DNA for the CDR3 is TGTGCCAGCAGCCAGAGAAGTTCCGAGCAGTACTTC.

Written as DNA, the CDR3 is TGTGCCAGCAGCTCCTCGACTAGCGGGAGGGCTGATGAGCAGTTCTTC. Amino acids: CASSSSTSGRADEQFF. The genes are TRBV5-4 and TRBJ2-1; 14 bases match TRBD2. The junction had 7 bases not matched to a gene; V was cut back by 3 bases and J by 8 bases. This CDR3 has 16 residues. Germline lookup yields CDR1 SGHNT and CDR2 YYREEE (reference sequence).

The sample holds one count of this clone. The J gene is TRBJ2-7, the V gene TRBV10-2, with a possible D match to TRBD1 (5 bases). The CDR3 sequence is 14 residues long. V was trimmed by 3 bases and J by 7 bases, leaving 16 bases between them. Germline V gives CDR1 WSHSY, CDR2 SAAADI. CDR3 amino acids: CASSESQGVGEQYF. The CDR3 nucleotides are TGCGCCAGCAGTGAATCCCAGGGTGTTGGGGAGCAGTACTTC.

The chain uses TRBV29-1 and TRBJ2-1; 8 bases align to TRBD2. CDR1 SQVTM and CDR2 ANQGSEA come from the germline V gene. With V trimmed by 3 bases and J by 7 bases, 8 bases remained unmatched. The CDR3 length is 14 residues. CDR3 sequence reads: CSVDVREVDNEQFF. CDR3 sequence (DNA): TGCAGCGTTGATGTGCGGGAGGTCGATAATGAGCAGTTCTTC.

This clone was recorded only once. The chain combines TRBV14 with TRBJ2-1; 11 bases map to TRBD1. Germline loops: CDR1 SGHDN, CDR2 FVKESK. J lost 8 bases, V lost 3 bases, and 6 bases had no gene match. The CDR3 runs to 15 residues. The CDR3 region has the DNA TGTGCCAGCAGCCATCCGGACAGGGGGCAAGATGAGCAGTTCTTC. Its protein product is CASSHPDRGQDEQFF.

The rearrangement uses TRBV5-4 and TRBJ2-2; 14 positions agree with TRBD2. V was pared by 1 base and J by 8 bases, with 4 bases of the junction left unmatched. The CDR3 is 16 amino acids. CDR1 SGHNT and CDR2 YYREEE come from the germline V gene (reference sequence). The CDR3 DNA sequence: TGTGCCAGCAGCTTGTGGACTAGCGGGGGGAGGGGGGAGCTGTTTTTT. This codes for CASSLWTSGGRGELFF.

The chain carries TRBV29-1 and TRBJ2-2; a weak D match, TRBD2 (5 bases). The V and J ends lost 4 bases and 4 bases respectively, with 13 bases between them. Looked up from germline, CDR1 is SQVTM and CDR2 is ANQGSEA. This CDR3 region has 14 residues. CDR3 DNA sequence: TGCAGCGTTGTACTGGGCGAGGGCACCGGGGAGCTGTTTTTT. Its translation is CSVVLGEGTGELFF.

The rearrangement links TRBV5-6 to TRBJ2-1; weak D call: TRBD2 (6 bases). Trimming took off 6 bases at V and 5 bases at J, with 18 bases between the two ends. Per germline, CDR1 SGHDT and CDR2 YYEEEE. CDR3 length: 15 amino acids. This chain's CDR3 is CASTSGIAVHNEQFF. The CDR3 DNA reads as TGTGCCAGCACCTCGGGAATAGCGGTACACAATGAGCAGTTCTTC.

The chain couples TRBV28 to TRBJ2-5; weak D call: TRBD1 (6 bases). The CDR3 consists of 15 residues. The germline V and J ends were trimmed by 3 bases and 1 base, with 12 bases remaining between them. Germline-derived CDR1 and CDR2 are MDHEN and SYDVKM. The CDR3 nucleotides are TGTGCCAGCAGTTTTTTGACAGGAGCCCAAGAGACCCAGTACTTC. Translated: CASSFLTGAQETQYF.

The chain carries TRBV9 and TRBJ2-5, with 9 bases lining up with TRBD2. The CDR3 extends over 20 amino acids. V lost 7 bases to trimming and J lost 0 bases; unmatched junction nucleotides: 22. In germline, CDR1 is SGDLS, CDR2 YYNGEE. The CDR3 region has the DNA TGTGCCAGCTCCTCGGGGGCTAGCGGGAAACGCACGACGTACCAAGAGACCCAGTACTTC. Protein sequence: CASSSGASGKRTTYQETQYF.

The chain recombines TRBV2 with TRBJ2-7; D remains unclear. Germline CDR1 reads SNHLY; CDR2 reads FYNNEI. Trimming pared 3 bases from V and 3 bases from J, leaving 9 bases between. The CDR3 is 13 amino acids. CDR3 sequence reads: CASSEWPNYEQYF. As DNA, the CDR3 is TGTGCCAGCAGTGAGTGGCCTAACTACGAGCAGTACTTC. The full variable domain, its missing parts supplied by reference TRBV2 and TRBJ2-7, is EPEVTQTPSHQVTQMGQEVILRCVPISNHLYFYWYRQILGQKVEFLVSFYNNEISEKSEIFDDQFSVERPDGSNFTLKIRSTKLEDSAMYFCASSEWPNYEQYFGPGTRLTVT.

CDR3 residues: CASSLGNPSYEQYF. Here the CDR3 DNA reads TGTGCCAGCAGCTTAGGTAACCCCTCCTACGAGCAGTACTTC. The chain carries TRBV13 and TRBJ2-7; no clear D. Trimming shortened V by 0 bases and J by 0 bases, and 6 bases separated the two germline ends. Per the germline V gene, CDR1 is PRHDT and CDR2 is FYEKMQ (reference sequence). This CDR3 contains 14 residues.

The gene calls are TRBV21-1 and TRBJ1-5; the table's D call, TRBD1, has no DNA check behind it. TRBV21-1 is marked as a pseudogene. This CDR3 has 16 amino acids. In nucleotides, the CDR3 is TGTGCCAGCAGCAAAGTTGACAGGGGACCCAATCAGCCCCAGCATTTT. Translated, it gives CASSKVDRGPNQPQHF.

The gene calls are TRBV7-6 and TRBJ2-1; D might be TRBD1 or TRBD2, each matching 5 bases. This CDR3 is built from 16 residues. CDR1 and CDR2 (germline): SGHVS, FNYEAQ. V shed 1 base and J shed 5 bases, with 15 bases lying between them. CDR3 residues: CASSLGGVKSNNEQFF. In DNA, the CDR3 is TGTGCCAGCAGCTTAGGAGGGGTAAAAAGCAACAATGAGCAGTTCTTC.

V is TRBV11-2 and J is TRBJ2-5; 7 nucleotides match TRBD2. CDR3 length: 14 amino acids. Trimming removed 4 bases from V and 2 bases from J; junction bases left unmatched: 4. From germline, CDR1 is SGHAT and CDR2 FQNNGV. The CDR3 nucleotides are TGTGCCAGCAGCTGGGGGGGTATACAAGAGACCCAGTACTTC. Amino acids: CASSWGGIQETQYF. Using reference TRBV11-2 and TRBJ2-5 for the parts outside the CDR3, the full variable domain is EAGVAQSPRYKIIEKRQSVAFWCNPISGHATLYWYQQILGQGPKLLIQFQNNGVVDDSQLPKDRFSAERLKGVDSTLKIQPAKLEDSAVYLCASSWGGIQETQYFGPGTRLLVL.

The V gene is TRBV6-6, the J gene TRBJ2-2; TRBD2 agrees at 7 bases. Germline CDR1 MNHNY, CDR2 SVGAGI (reference sequence). The ends lost 8 bases at V and 5 bases at J; junction bases unmatched: 8. CDR3 length: 14 amino acids. CDR3 loop: CASCLTGGTGELFF. In nucleotides, the CDR3 is TGTGCCAGCTGCCTGACGGGGGGAACCGGGGAGCTGTTTTTT.

The chain joins TRBV19 to TRBJ2-7, with 10 bases identical to TRBD1. Looked up from germline, CDR1 is LNHDA and CDR2 is SQIVND (reference sequence). After removal of 6 bases from V and 2 bases from J, the junction contained 4 bases not matched to a gene. This CDR3 spans 14 amino acids. CDR3 nucleotides: TGTGCCAGTAGACCGACAGGGGGCGCCTACGAGCAGTACTTC. This gives the protein CASRPTGGAYEQYF.

The chain uses TRBV11-2 and TRBJ2-7, with TRBD1 as a possible D gene (6 bases). With 4 bases removed from V and 4 bases from J, the gap between germline ends came to 11 bases. The CDR3 has 13 amino acids. Germline V gene data show CDR1 as SGHAT and CDR2 as FQNNGV. Here the CDR3 DNA reads TGTGCCAGCAGCTCTACAGGGAGTTACGAGCAGTACTTC. Its protein is CASSSTGSYEQYF.

The V call is TRBV11-2, the J call TRBJ1-2, with D unclear. V was cut by 0 bases and J by 2 bases, with 4 bases left in between. Germline CDR1 reads SGHAT; CDR2 reads FQNNGV. The CDR3 is made up of 13 amino acids. CDR3 sequence reads: CASSLDRNYGYTF. In DNA, the CDR3 is TGTGCCAGCAGCTTAGACAGAAACTATGGCTACACCTTC.

This clone was found once. The sample contains more than one DNA sequence encoding this CDR3. The chain recombines TRBV7-9 with TRBJ2-7, with D unclear. The germline V and J ends were trimmed by 5 bases and 3 bases, with 5 bases remaining between them. CDR1 is SEHNR, CDR2 FQNEAQ, per germline (reference sequence). This CDR3 has 11 residues. The CDR3 reads CASSGYYEQYF. CDR3 DNA: TGTGCCAGCAGCGGTTACTACGAGCAGTACTTC.